One sample yielded the 27 T cell receptor beta chains listed below, sequenced in a study of shared clonotypes between healthy human individuals. Sequencing was performed with immunoSEQ multiplex PCR; in TCRdb, only in-frame clones are kept and a portion is missing. Among some 2.4 million clones, 80% to 95% were seen once, and the ten largest hold approximately 0.37%. The sequenced sample was naive CD4+ T cells from PBMCs. Regarding subset: CD45RA+ positively selected. All receptors come from a man between 18 and 35 years old in good health. Some clones in this sample may be carry-over from other donors' samples.

This rearrangement joins TRBV18 to TRBJ1-1; no clear D gene. The CDR3 is 17 amino acids. The germline V gene encodes CDR1 KGHSH and CDR2 LQKENI. V gave up 1 base and J gave up 0 bases, with 15 bases separating them. CDR3 DNA sequence: TGTGCCAGCTCACCACAGAGCGAGAACCGCATGAACACTGAAGCTTTCTTT. Its translation is CASSPQSENRMNTEAFF.

This rearrangement joins TRBV7-8 to TRBJ2-2; 7 bases are a match to TRBD2. The trim removed 6 bases at V and 1 base at J, leaving 8 bases unmatched. Germline CDR1 is SGHVS and CDR2 is FQNEAQ. This CDR3 contains 16 residues. CDR3 protein: CASRPRGVGNTGELFF. The CDR3 DNA sequence: TGTGCCAGCAGGCCCCGGGGGGTGGGGAACACCGGGGAGCTGTTTTTT.

The rearrangement links TRBV4-1 to TRBJ1-2; D may be TRBD1 (5 bases). The germline V and J ends were trimmed by 2 bases and 6 bases, with 16 bases remaining between them. The CDR3 length is 15 residues. Germline V lookup: CDR1 MGHRA, CDR2 YSYEKL. The CDR3 loop reads CASSQPGRSGNGYTF. The CDR3 nucleotides are TGCGCCAGCAGCCAACCCGGTCGGTCAGGGAATGGCTACACCTTC.

In its sample, this clone was seen once. The same CDR3 is also encoded by other DNA sequences in this sample. The chain combines TRBV18 with TRBJ1-5; maybe TRBD1 (5 bases). The CDR3 has 15 residues. V was pared by 3 bases and J by 0 bases, with 9 bases between. Germline CDR1 KGHSH, CDR2 LQKENI. This CDR3 is CASSPGEYSNQPQHF. CDR3 bases: TGTGCCAGCTCACCGGGGGAATATAGCAATCAGCCCCAGCATTTT.

The chain combines TRBV2 with TRBJ1-4, with 7 bases aligning to TRBD1. The CDR3 loop spans 14 amino acids. With 6 bases clipped from V and 7 bases from J, the junction kept 8 bases outside the gene matches. CDR1 is SNHLY and CDR2 is FYNNEI in the germline V gene. The CDR3 reads CASSREGAREKLFF. DNA for the CDR3: TGTGCCAGCAGCCGTGAGGGGGCGCGTGAAAAACTGTTTTTT.

The rearrangement joins TRBV5-1 to TRBJ2-3, with TRBD1 matching over 7 bases. V was clipped by 5 bases and J by 2 bases; unmatched bases: 11. Germline V gene lookup returns CDR1 SGHRS and CDR2 YFSETQ. The CDR3 runs 16 residues. The CDR3 loop reads CASRKTTGVPTDTQYF. The CDR3, as DNA: TGCGCCAGCAGGAAGACTACAGGGGTTCCCACAGATACGCAGTATTTT.

This chain links TRBV28 with TRBJ1-1; no clear D. CDR1 is MDHEN and CDR2 is SYDVKM in the germline V gene. Trimming left V 6 bases short and J 3 bases short, with 14 bases between. This CDR3 has 14 amino acids. The CDR3 protein is CASRSGRSYTEAFF. As DNA, the CDR3 is TGTGCCAGCAGATCGGGCCGGAGCTACACTGAAGCTTTCTTT.

This chain connects TRBV25-1 to TRBJ1-4; TRBD1 matches at 7 bases. Per germline, CDR1 MGHDK and CDR2 SYGVNS. This CDR3 has 15 amino acids. Trimming cost V 2 bases and J 8 bases; bases outside gene matches: 8. Here the CDR3 reads CASSEGRQGLEKLFF. The DNA for the CDR3 is TGTGCCAGCAGTGAAGGGAGACAGGGTCTCGAAAAACTGTTTTTT.

The CDR3 loop reads CASSSGRYGYTF. CDR3 sequence (DNA): TGTGCCAGCAGTTCTGGACGATATGGCTACACCTTC. V usage is TRBV6-5 and J usage is TRBJ1-2; D is uncertain. Germline CDR1 and CDR2: MNHEY and SVGAGI. The V and J ends lost 4 bases and 5 bases respectively, with 8 bases between them. The CDR3 is 12 amino acids.

The V gene is TRBV5-6, the J gene TRBJ2-1, with 9 bases fitting TRBD1. Per the germline V gene, CDR1 is SGHDT and CDR2 is YYEEEE. The CDR3 totals 16 residues. The trim removed 3 bases at V and 6 bases at J, leaving 10 bases unmatched. The CDR3 sequence is CASSSTGGVWRNEQFF. The CDR3 bases are TGTGCCAGCAGCTCAACAGGGGGCGTGTGGCGCAATGAGCAGTTCTTC.

The V call is TRBV5-1, the J call TRBJ1-2, with a tentative D call TRBD1 (5 bases). With 0 bases removed from V and 2 bases from J, the gap between germline ends came to 11 bases. This CDR3 is 15 amino acids long. Germline-derived CDR1 and CDR2 are SGHRS and YFSETQ. CDR3 amino acids: CASSLAGPPNYGYTF. The CDR3 nucleotides are TGCGCCAGCAGCTTGGCGGGACCCCCCAACTATGGCTACACCTTC.

This clone was picked up one time. V usage is TRBV7-9 and J usage is TRBJ2-1; either TRBD1 or TRBD2 may fit D (5 bases each). CDR1 is SEHNR and CDR2 is FQNEAQ in the germline V gene (reference sequence). CDR3 length equals 17 residues. With 4 bases removed from V and 4 bases from J, the gap between germline ends came to 20 bases. DNA for the CDR3: TGTGCCAGCAGCTCCTTTTGGTCCCACGGGGCGTACAATGAGCAGTTCTTC. It encodes CASSSFWSHGAYNEQFF. Full variable domain (rest looked up from reference TRBV7-9 and TRBJ2-1): DTGVSQNPRHKITKRGQNVTFRCDPISEHNRLYWYRQTLGQGPEFLTYFQNEAQLEKSRLLSDRFSAERPKGSFSTLEIQRTEQGDSAMYLCASSSFWSHGAYNEQFFGPGTRLTVL.

The chain recombines TRBV5-1 with TRBJ1-1; D remains ambiguous. The CDR3 is 14 residues long. Germline assignment: CDR1 SGHRS and CDR2 YFSETQ. V was shortened by 7 bases and J by 6 bases, with 19 bases between the two germline ends. DNA of the CDR3: TGCGCCAGCCGAAATTTCGGGGAAACCCCTGAAGCTTTCTTT. Its protein is CASRNFGETPEAFF.

The chain has TRBV12-5 and TRBJ1-2; TRBD1 matches 8 bases. The ends lost 5 bases at V and 4 bases at J; junction bases unmatched: 3. This CDR3 spans 13 amino acids. From germline, CDR1 is LGHNT and CDR2 FRNRAP. CDR3 sequence: CASGAGQGYGYTF. The CDR3 bases are TGTGCTAGTGGTGCCGGACAGGGCTATGGCTACACCTTC.

The rearrangement joins TRBV7-3 to TRBJ2-1; no reliable D call. CDR3 length: 12 amino acids. Trimming removed 1 base from V and 6 bases from J, with 4 bases in between. Germline CDR1 reads SGHTA; CDR2 reads FQGTGA. CDR3 amino acids: CASSLKSNEQFF. As DNA, the CDR3 is TGTGCCAGCAGCTTAAAAAGCAATGAGCAGTTCTTC.

V gene TRBV28 combines with J gene TRBJ2-4; D ambiguous. This CDR3 has 14 residues. Germline V gene lookup returns CDR1 MDHEN and CDR2 SYDVKM. V lost 6 bases to trimming and J lost 0 bases, with 9 bases between them. The CDR3 region is CASRAALAKNIQYF. The CDR3, as DNA: TGTGCCAGCAGAGCAGCCCTAGCCAAAAACATTCAGTACTTC.

The DNA of the CDR3 is TGTGCCATCAGGGGGGACCCTAGCGGGAGAAACCTTTATACGCAGTATTTT. It encodes CAIRGDPSGRNLYTQYF. The chain recombines TRBV10-3 with TRBJ2-3; the match to TRBD2 covers 10 bases. The germline CDR1 and CDR2 sequences are ENHRY and SYGVKD. The CDR3 sequence is 17 residues long. J lost 7 bases, V lost 6 bases, and 16 bases had no gene match.

Notes on this clone: In the same sample, other DNA sequences code for this CDR3. The J gene is TRBJ2-5, the V gene TRBV7-2; TRBD2 matches at 8 bases. The V and J ends lost 5 bases and 2 bases, in that order; junction bases with no gene match: 10. The CDR3 sequence is 16 residues long. The V gene's germline CDR1 is SGHTA and CDR2 FQGNSA. CDR3: CASSPPRLAGQETQYF. In DNA, the CDR3 is TGTGCCAGCAGCCCACCCCGGTTAGCGGGACAAGAGACCCAGTACTTC.

CDR3: CASSPNTPRYGYTF. The CDR3 DNA reads as TGTGCCAGCAGCCCAAATACCCCCCGCTATGGCTACACCTTC. V and J are TRBV6-6 and TRBJ1-2; no firm D call. Germline CDR1 MNHNY, CDR2 SVGAGI (reference sequence). V was shortened by 6 bases and J by 4 bases, with 15 bases between the two germline ends. CDR3 length: 14 amino acids.

The rearrangement links TRBV2 to TRBJ2-2; D assignment may be TRBD1 or TRBD2 (6 bases each). CDR1 is SNHLY and CDR2 is FYNNEI in the germline V gene. Deletions cut 8 bases from V and 7 bases from J, with 8 bases between. This CDR3 is 11 amino acids long. CDR3 coding DNA: TGTGCCAGCGGAGGGGGCGGGGAGCTGTTTTTT. Translating gives CASGGGGELFF.

This chain uses TRBV5-8 with TRBJ2-7; 8 bases align to TRBD2. This CDR3 comprises 17 residues. J lost 2 bases, V lost 2 bases, and 12 bases had no gene match. The germline V gene has CDR1 SGHTS and CDR2 YDEGEE. The CDR3 protein is CASSFTPSGSFPYEQYF. For the CDR3, the DNA is TGTGCCAGCAGCTTCACACCGAGCGGGAGCTTTCCCTACGAGCAGTACTTC.

The chain has TRBV28 and TRBJ1-5; D may be TRBD1 (6 bases). Trimming stripped 8 bases from V and 4 bases from J, with 18 bases between. CDR1 is MDHEN and CDR2 is SYDVKM in the germline V gene. The CDR3 length is 15 residues. The CDR3, as DNA: TGTGCCAGCGGAACCGGGACACCGGGGAATCAGCCCCAGCATTTT. Translating gives CASGTGTPGNQPQHF.

The rearrangement joins TRBV28 to TRBJ2-1; 7 nucleotides line up with TRBD2. Germline-derived CDR1 and CDR2 are MDHEN and SYDVKM. The J segment lost 8 bases and the V segment lost 10 bases, leaving 26 bases of the junction unmatched. The CDR3 has 18 amino acids. In DNA form, the CDR3 reads TGTGCCACCTCAGTTTACGGGCGGGGGACCTCCCGCCGCGATGAGCAGTTCTTC. Encoded protein: CATSVYGRGTSRRDEQFF.

The J gene is TRBJ2-3, the V gene TRBV2, with TRBD2 identical over 10 bases. Germline-derived CDR1 and CDR2 are SNHLY and FYNNEI. J was trimmed by 2 bases and V by 7 bases; bases with no gene match: 6. The CDR3 loop spans 15 amino acids. CDR3 sequence: CASIQAGGTTDTQYF. For the CDR3, the DNA is TGTGCCAGCATCCAAGCGGGAGGGACCACAGATACGCAGTATTTT.

A remark on this clone: Other nucleotide sequences from this sample produce the same CDR3. The V call is TRBV19, the J call TRBJ1-2; weak D call: TRBD1 (5 bases). V was shortened by 4 bases and J by 4 bases, with 10 bases between the two germline ends. This CDR3 contains 13 residues. Germline CDR1 LNHDA, CDR2 SQIVND (reference sequence). CDR3 sequence: CASSRQGGYGYTF. The CDR3 nucleotides read TGTGCCAGTAGTAGGCAGGGTGGCTATGGCTACACCTTC.

The chain has TRBV9 and TRBJ1-5; a possible D gene is TRBD1 (5 bases). Germline CDR1 SGDLS, CDR2 YYNGEE. Trimming stripped 0 bases from V and 5 bases from J, with 18 bases between. CDR3 size: 17 residues. DNA for the CDR3: TGTGCCAGCAGCGTAGCTCTGCGAGGGGATGCGGATCAGCCCCAGCATTTT. Translated: CASSVALRGDADQPQHF.

This chain connects TRBV7-9 to TRBJ1-4; 7 nucleotides match TRBD1. After removal of 5 bases from V and 5 bases from J, the junction contained 17 bases not matched to a gene. The CDR3 is made up of 18 amino acids. Germline V lookup: CDR1 SEHNR, CDR2 FQNEAQ (reference sequence). CDR3 DNA: TGTGCCAGCAGCACCACCACGACAGGGACGGGAAGAAATGAAAAACTGTTTTTT. Its protein is CASSTTTTGTGRNEKLFF.